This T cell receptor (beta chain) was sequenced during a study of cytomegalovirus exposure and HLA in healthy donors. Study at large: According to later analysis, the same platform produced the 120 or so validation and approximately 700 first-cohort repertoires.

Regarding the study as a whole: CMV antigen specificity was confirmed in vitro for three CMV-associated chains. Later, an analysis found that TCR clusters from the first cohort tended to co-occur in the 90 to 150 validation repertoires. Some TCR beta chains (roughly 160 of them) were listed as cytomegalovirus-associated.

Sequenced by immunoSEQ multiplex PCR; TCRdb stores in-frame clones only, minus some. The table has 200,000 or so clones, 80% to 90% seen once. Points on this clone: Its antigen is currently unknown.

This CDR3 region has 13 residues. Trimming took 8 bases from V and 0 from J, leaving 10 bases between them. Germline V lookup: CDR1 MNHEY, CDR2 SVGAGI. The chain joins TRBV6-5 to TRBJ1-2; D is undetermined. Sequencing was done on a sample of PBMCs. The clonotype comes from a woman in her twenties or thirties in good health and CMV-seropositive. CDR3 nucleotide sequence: TGTGCCAGCTGGGCACAAGCTAACTATGGCTACACCTTC. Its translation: CASWAQANYGYTF.